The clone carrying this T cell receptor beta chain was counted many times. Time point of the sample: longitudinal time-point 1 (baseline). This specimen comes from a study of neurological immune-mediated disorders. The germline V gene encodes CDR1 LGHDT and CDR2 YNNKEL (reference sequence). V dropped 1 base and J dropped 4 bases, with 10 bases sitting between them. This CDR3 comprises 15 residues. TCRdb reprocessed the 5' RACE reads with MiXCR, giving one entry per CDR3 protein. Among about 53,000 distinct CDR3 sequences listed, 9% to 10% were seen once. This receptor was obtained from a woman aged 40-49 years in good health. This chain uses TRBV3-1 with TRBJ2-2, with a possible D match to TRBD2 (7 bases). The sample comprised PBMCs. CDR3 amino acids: CASSQVGGATGELFF. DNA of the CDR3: TGTGCCAGCAGCCAAGTTGGGGGGGCCACCGGGGAGCTGTTTTTT.